This is a list of T cell receptor beta chains from one sample in a study of T cells in Graves' hyperthyroidism and ophthalmopathy. Via MiXCR, TCRdb re-called the multiplex PCR reads, giving one row per CDR3 protein. The sample has under 700,000 distinct CDR3 sequences; approximately 44% are singletons. Sequenced sample: peripheral blood or thyroid tissue (not recorded which). The source is a young woman with Graves' hyperthyroidism. Each CDR3 is given with its conserved first and last residue. D genes are given only for firm matches. Some rows mark clone size as missing; the rest say once, few, many or name a class of expanded clone.

d_call cdr3_length clone_size j_call v_call cdr3_aa cdr3_nt
TRBD1 13 many TRBJ1-2 TRBV29-1 CSVVTGDYYGYTF TGCAGCGTCGTTACAGGGGATTACTATGGCTACACCTTC
NA 15 few TRBJ2-7 TRBV11-3 CASSLVLASPYEQYF TGTGCCAGCAGCTTAGTGCTAGCGTCTCCCTACGAGCAGTACTTC
NA 14 few TRBJ2-5 TRBV7-8 CASSLVQRQETQYF TGTGCCAGCAGCTTAGTACAGAGACAAGAGACCCAGTACTTC
TRBD1 15 NA TRBJ1-1 TRBV6-5 CASSWGQAVNTEAFF TGTGCCAGCAGTTGGGGACAGGCCGTCAACACTGAAGCTTTCTTT
NA 15 many TRBJ2-5 TRBV29-1 CSVDSGGLSRETQYF TGCAGCGTTGATTCAGGGGGGCTTAGTAGGGAGACCCAGTACTTC
NA 14 many TRBJ1-1 TRBV15 CATFPDNVNTEAFF TGTGCCACCTTCCCCGATAACGTGAACACTGAAGCTTTCTTT
TRBD1 13 NA TRBJ1-4 TRBV20-1 CSAYRGRNEKLFF TGCAGTGCATACAGGGGGCGTAATGAAAAACTGTTTTTT
TRBD1 16 few TRBJ1-1 TRBV7-9 CASSPMTGPENTEAFF TGTGCCAGCAGCCCCATGACAGGGCCTGAGAACACTGAAGCTTTCTTT
NA 15 NA TRBJ2-1 TRBV29-1 CSVEGGVSSYNEQFF TGCAGCGTTGAAGGGGGGGTAAGCTCCTACAATGAGCAGTTCTTC
NA 13 NA TRBJ2-2 TRBV20-1 CSARGRSTGELFF TGCAGTGCTAGGGGGCGTAGCACCGGGGAGCTGTTTTTT
TRBD1 14 many TRBJ1-5 TRBV2 CASRGRQGDQPQHF TGTGCCAGCAGGGGTAGACAGGGGGATCAGCCCCAGCATTTT
NA 14 NA TRBJ1-3 TRBV19 CASSIGTAGNTIYF TGTGCCAGTAGTATCGGAACGGCTGGAAACACCATATATTTT
NA 14 few TRBJ1-1 TRBV6-5 CASSYSRGSTEAFF TGTGCCAGCAGTTACTCGAGAGGTTCCACTGAAGCTTTCTTT
TRBD1 14 many TRBJ1-6 TRBV7-2 CASSQWDRGSPLHF TGTGCCAGCAGTCAATGGGACAGGGGCTCACCCCTCCACTTT
NA 13 NA TRBJ2-5 TRBV7-2 CASSLREREAQYF TGTGCCAGCAGCTTAAGGGAAAGGGAGGCCCAGTACTTC
NA 12 many TRBJ1-2 TRBV7-2 CASSRANYGYTF TGTGCCAGCAGCAGGGCGAACTATGGCTACACCTTC
TRBD1 13 many TRBJ2-7 TRBV20-1 CSATDRGRDEQYF TGCAGTGCAACGGACAGGGGGCGCGACGAGCAGTACTTC
TRBD2 12 NA TRBJ2-7 TRBV7-2 CASSQAGREQYF TGTGCCAGCAGCCAAGCGGGGCGGGAGCAGTACTTC
TRBD2 13 many TRBJ2-7 TRBV20-1 CSAWTSGAYEQYF TGCAGTGCCTGGACTAGCGGGGCCTACGAGCAGTACTTC
NA 15 many TRBJ2-7 TRBV10-3 CAIAPHKESTYEQYF TGTGCCATCGCCCCACATAAGGAGTCAACCTACGAGCAGTACTTC
NA 15 NA TRBJ1-4 TRBV15 CATSRDGGPNEKLFF TGTGCCACCAGCAGAGACGGGGGGCCAAATGAAAAACTGTTTTTT
TRBD1 15 NA TRBJ1-5 TRBV29-1 CSVGRGQTGGQPQHF TGCAGCGTTGGAAGGGGACAGACCGGGGGTCAGCCCCAGCATTTT
TRBD1 16 NA TRBJ2-3 TRBV6-2/TRBV6-3 CASSYSPGQGTDTQYF TGTGCCAGCAGTTACTCCCCGGGACAGGGCACAGATACGCAGTATTTT
TRBD1 13 NA TRBJ1-4 TRBV25-1 CASLGRQGEKLFF TGTGCCAGCTTAGGGAGACAGGGTGAAAAACTGTTTTTT
NA 12 many TRBJ1-1 TRBV10-3 CAISEMRAEAFF TGTGCCATCAGCGAAATGAGGGCTGAAGCTTTCTTT
NA 13 many TRBJ1-1 TRBV24-1 CATSAGRYTEAFF TGTGCCACCAGTGCCGGACGGTACACTGAAGCTTTCTTT
NA 12 few TRBJ2-7 TRBV7-9 CASSRQNYEQYF TGTGCCAGCAGCCGACAAAACTACGAGCAGTACTTC
NA 15 NA TRBJ1-2 TRBV5-1 CASSVNPRDDYCYTF TGCGCCAGCAGTGTAAATCCAAGGGACGACTATTGCTACACCTTC
TRBD2 15 NA TRBJ2-7 TRBV7-2 CASSFYGGSLVEQYF TGTGCCAGCAGCTTTTACGGCGGGAGTTTAGTGGAGCAGTACTTC
NA 12 many TRBJ2-7 TRBV20-1 CSASPGMGEQYF TGCAGTGCTAGCCCGGGGATGGGCGAGCAGTACTTC
NA 15 NA TRBJ1-2 TRBV7-8 CASSLVGPGDEDYTF TGTGCCAGCAGCTTAGTTGGGCCGGGAGACGAAGACTACACCTTC
TRBD1 14 many TRBJ1-4 TRBV15 CATSPTGVNEKLFF TGTGCCACCAGCCCGACAGGGGTTAACGAAAAACTGTTTTTT
NA 13 NA TRBJ1-6 TRBV4-2 CASGGHDDSPLHF TGTGCCAGCGGGGGGCACGACGATTCACCCCTCCACTTT
NA 15 few TRBJ1-6 TRBV6-5 CASSYDSGDNSPLHF TGTGCCAGCAGTTACGATTCAGGGGATAATTCACCCCTCCACTTT
TRBD1 13 many TRBJ2-7 TRBV24-1 CATSDTDRGTAYF TGTGCCACCAGTGACACCGACAGGGGGACGGCGTACTTC
NA 12 NA TRBJ1-6 TRBV19 CAIGSSNSPLHF TGTGCCATCGGGTCGTCAAATTCACCCCTCCACTTT
NA 14 NA TRBJ1-4 TRBV2 CASSPRVDYEKLFF TGTGCCAGCAGTCCGAGGGTCGACTATGAAAAACTGTTTTTT
TRBD1 15 NA TRBJ2-5 TRBV7-8 CASSPPDRGLETQYF TGTGCCAGCAGCCCCCCCGACAGGGGGCTTGAGACCCAGTACTTC
TRBD1 14 NA TRBJ2-7 TRBV7-8 CASSSDRAGYEQYF TGTGCCAGCAGCTCTGACAGGGCGGGCTACGAGCAGTACTTC
NA 13 few TRBJ1-1 TRBV19 CASSGTLGTEAFF TGTGCCAGTAGTGGAACTTTGGGAACTGAAGCTTTCTTT
TRBD2 13 NA TRBJ2-1 TRBV29-1 CSVASGQYNEQFF TGCAGCGTCGCTAGCGGGCAATACAATGAGCAGTTCTTC
NA 14 NA TRBJ1-1 TRBV25-1 CASSLGWGFTEAFF TGTGCCAGCAGCTTAGGGTGGGGTTTTACTGAAGCTTTCTTT
NA 12 many TRBJ1-2 TRBV7-9 CASSLAGYGYTF TGTGCCAGCAGCCTTGCTGGCTATGGCTACACCTTC
NA 13 few TRBJ2-5 TRBV20-1 CSAPREYQETQYF TGCAGTGCCCCCCGGGAGTACCAAGAGACCCAGTACTTC
NA 15 NA TRBJ1-2 TRBV2 CASSLSPGVNYGYTF TGTGCCAGCAGTTTATCCCCAGGCGTAAACTATGGCTACACCTTC
NA 13 NA TRBJ2-5 TRBV20-1 CSATRQAKETQYF TGCAGTGCTACAAGACAGGCTAAAGAGACCCAGTACTTC
NA 15 NA TRBJ2-7 TRBV7-2 CASSQVVSRGYEQYF TGCGCCAGCAGCCAAGTGGTGTCCAGGGGCTACGAGCAGTACTTC
NA 15 NA TRBJ2-2 TRBV7-8 CASSPRRTSTGELFF TGTGCCAGCAGCCCCAGACGGACTTCCACCGGGGAGCTGTTTTTT
NA 15 few TRBJ1-3 TRBV20-1 CSARDLGEDGNTIYF TGCAGTGCTAGAGATCTGGGGGAAGATGGAAACACCATATATTTT
TRBD2 15 NA TRBJ2-7 TRBV5-1 CASHPSTSGNYEQYF TGCGCCAGCCATCCAAGCACTAGCGGGAACTACGAGCAGTACTTC
NA 17 NA TRBJ1-5 TRBV7-2 CASSLAPGLGGNQPQHF TGTGCCAGCAGCTTAGCTCCGGGACTAGGGGGCAATCAGCCCCAGCATTTT
NA 14 NA TRBJ2-7 TRBV12-3/TRBV12-4 CASSLKGPPYEQYF TGTGCCAGCAGTTTAAAAGGTCCCCCCTACGAGCAGTACTTC
NA 14 NA TRBJ2-7 TRBV7-8 CASSSHTGSYEQYF TGTGCCAGCAGCTCCCACACGGGATCCTACGAGCAGTACTTC
NA 14 many TRBJ1-6 TRBV7-9 CASSLGSYNSPLHF TGTGCCAGCAGCTTAGGGAGCTATAATTCACCCCTCCACTTT
NA 14 NA TRBJ2-7 TRBV7-2 CASSQGPGMGEQYF TGTGCCAGCAGCCAAGGACCGGGGATGGGCGAGCAGTACTTC
NA 12 few TRBJ1-1 TRBV7-8 CASSLAGAGAFF TGTGCCAGCAGCTTAGCAGGGGCGGGAGCTTTCTTT
NA 13 NA TRBJ1-2 TRBV2 CASTATDIYGYTF TGTGCCAGCACTGCGACGGACATCTATGGCTACACCTTC
NA 15 once TRBJ1-5 TRBV20-1 CSARVGPGSNQPQHF TGCAGTGCTAGAGTAGGGCCTGGGAGCAATCAGCCCCAGCATTTT
NA 13 NA TRBJ2-5 TRBV20-1 CSASQTLGETQYF TGCAGTGCTTCACAAACGCTAGGGGAGACCCAGTACTTC
NA 12 NA TRBJ1-2 TRBV7-9 CASSAQGRGYTF TGTGCCAGCAGCGCACAGGGTCGGGGCTACACCTTC